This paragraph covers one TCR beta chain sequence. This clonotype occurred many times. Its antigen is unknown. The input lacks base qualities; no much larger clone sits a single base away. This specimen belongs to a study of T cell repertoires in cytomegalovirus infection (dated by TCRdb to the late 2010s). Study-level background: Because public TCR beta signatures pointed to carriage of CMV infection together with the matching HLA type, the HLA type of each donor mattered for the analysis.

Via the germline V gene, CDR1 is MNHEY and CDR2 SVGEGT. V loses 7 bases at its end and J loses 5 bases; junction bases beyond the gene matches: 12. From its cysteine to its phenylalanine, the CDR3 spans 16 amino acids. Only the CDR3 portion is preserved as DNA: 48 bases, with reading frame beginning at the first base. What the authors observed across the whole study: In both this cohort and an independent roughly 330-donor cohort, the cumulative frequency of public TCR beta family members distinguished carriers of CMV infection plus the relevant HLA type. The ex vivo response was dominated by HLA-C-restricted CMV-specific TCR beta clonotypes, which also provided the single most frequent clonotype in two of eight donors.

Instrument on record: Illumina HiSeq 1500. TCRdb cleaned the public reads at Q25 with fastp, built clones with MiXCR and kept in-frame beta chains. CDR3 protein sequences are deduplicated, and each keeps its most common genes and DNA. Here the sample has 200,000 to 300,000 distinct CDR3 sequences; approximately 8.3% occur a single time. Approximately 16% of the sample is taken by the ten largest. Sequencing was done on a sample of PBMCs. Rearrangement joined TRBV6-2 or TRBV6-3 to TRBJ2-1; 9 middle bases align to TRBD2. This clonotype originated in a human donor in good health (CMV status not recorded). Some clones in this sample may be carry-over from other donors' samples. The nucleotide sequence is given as TGTGCCAGCACCCCCTCTAGCGGGATGGTCAACAATGAGCAGTTCTTC. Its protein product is CASTPSSGMVNNEQFF.